This TCR beta chain emerged from a study of cytomegalovirus exposure and HLA in healthy donors. V shed 2 bases, J shed 6 bases, and the junction held 4 bases outside the gene matches. Germline CDR1 is SGHNT and CDR2 is YYREEE (reference sequence). CDR3 length equals 13 residues. A multiplex PCR was run with 60 Vbeta primers and 13 Jbeta primers. The protocol was immunoSEQ multiplex PCR, while the TCRdb copy is restricted to in-frame clones and leaves out a portion. The clone table shows about 160,000 clones, with the ten largest holding about 2%. Specimen: PBMCs. V and J are TRBV5-4 and TRBJ2-7; TRBD1 matches at 8 bases. The clonotype originates from a man aged 25 to 40 in good health and CMV-seronegative. The CDR3 sequence: CASSFSGGGEQYF. Written as DNA, the CDR3 is TGTGCCAGCAGCTTTTCAGGGGGCGGCGAGCAGTACTTC. The full variable domain, its missing parts supplied by reference TRBV5-4 and TRBJ2-7, is ETGVTQSPTHLIKTRGQQVTLRCSSQSGHNTVSWYQQALGQGPQFIFQYYREEENGRGNFPPRFSGLQFPNYSSELNVNALELDDSALYLCASSFSGGGEQYFGPGTRLTVT.